This entry lists 29 T cell receptor beta chains sequenced from one sample in a study of cytomegalovirus exposure and HLA in healthy donors. 60 Vbeta and 13 Jbeta primers were used in PCR. The protocol was immunoSEQ multiplex PCR, while the TCRdb copy is restricted to in-frame clones and leaves out a portion. The sample consists of more than 110,000 clones, around 76% of them appearing once. Sequencing was performed on PBMCs. All receptors come from a man between 18 and 35 years old in good health and CMV-seronegative.

This clone was observed a few times. The chain employs TRBV27 and TRBJ2-7; 10 bases line up with TRBD1. With V trimmed by 4 bases and J by 7 bases, 10 bases remained unmatched. Germline values: CDR1 MNHEY, CDR2 SMNVEV (reference sequence). The CDR3 is 15 amino acids. CDR3 protein: CASSSTGQGPGEQYF. The CDR3 coding sequence is TGTGCCAGCAGTTCCACGGGACAGGGGCCTGGGGAGCAGTACTTC.

This clone was seen a handful of times. The chain combines TRBV6-5 with TRBJ1-4; the D is unclear. V lost 0 bases, J lost 0 bases, and 5 bases lay in between. Germline loops: CDR1 MNHEY, CDR2 SVGAGI. CDR3 length: 15 amino acids. The CDR3 coding sequence is TGTGCCAGCAGTTACTCCCAGGCAACTAATGAAAAACTGTTTTTT. This translates into CASSYSQATNEKLFF.

In the case of this clone: The junction and the germline gene differ at one end; a read error may be behind it. The V call is TRBV30, the J call TRBJ1-3; possibly TRBD1 for D (6 bases). Germline loops: CDR1 GTSNPN, CDR2 SVGIG (reference sequence). The CDR3 has 18 amino acids. The CDR3 loop reads CAWSVKTGSIYPGDTIYF. CDR3 sequence (DNA): TGTGCCTGGAGTGTAAAGACAGGTAGCATATACCCTGGAGACACCATATATTTT.

This clone was seen just once. The chain joins TRBV27 to TRBJ2-7; 7 nucleotides match TRBD1. In germline, CDR1 is MNHEY, CDR2 SMNVEV (reference sequence). Germline trimming cut 5 bases from V and 1 base from J; bases unmatched to any gene: 5. This CDR3 spans 14 amino acids. This chain's CDR3 is CASSPRDSSYEQYF. The CDR3 DNA reads as TGTGCCAGCAGTCCAAGGGACAGTTCCTACGAGCAGTACTTC.

The chain joins TRBV7-3 to TRBJ1-1; 9 positions match TRBD1. Germline lookup yields CDR1 SGHTA and CDR2 FQGTGA. With 1 base clipped from V and 4 bases from J, the junction kept 10 bases outside the gene matches. The CDR3 covers 17 residues. The CDR3 is CASSLRGTGSSSTEAFF. CDR3 DNA sequence: TGTGCCAGCAGCTTAAGAGGGACAGGGAGCTCGTCCACTGAAGCTTTCTTT.

The gene calls are TRBV19 and TRBJ2-5, with D tentatively TRBD1 (7 bases). CDR1 is LNHDA, CDR2 SQIVND, per germline (reference sequence). There are 16 residues in the CDR3. The V end lost 5 bases, the J end lost 7 bases, and 23 bases lay between the germline ends. The CDR3 coding sequence is TGTGCCAGTAGTCCTCGCACCGGGACAGCGGGCGGGACCCAGTACTTC. Protein product: CASSPRTGTAGGTQYF.

The V and J genes are TRBV30 and TRBJ1-3; 7 bases match TRBD1. The ends lost 3 bases at V and 1 base at J; junction bases unmatched: 12. CDR1 and CDR2 (germline): GTSNPN, SVGIG (reference sequence). This CDR3 spans 17 amino acids. The CDR3 sequence: CAWRKGALSSSGNTIYF. The CDR3 region has the DNA TGTGCCTGGAGGAAGGGGGCTTTAAGTAGTTCTGGAAACACCATATATTTT.

V gene TRBV27 combines with J gene TRBJ1-5; perhaps TRBD1 as D (5 bases). V was cut by 5 bases and J by 9 bases, with 23 bases left in between. The length of the CDR3 is 16 residues. Germline values: CDR1 MNHEY, CDR2 SMNVEV (reference sequence). The CDR3 here is CASSPMTSQGPGPQHF. Written as DNA, the CDR3 is TGTGCCAGCAGTCCGATGACAAGTCAGGGCCCTGGGCCCCAGCATTTT.

The chain employs TRBV6-5 and TRBJ2-1, with no clear D. Deletions cut 1 base from V and 6 bases from J, with 10 bases between. The CDR3 extends over 14 amino acids. The V gene's germline CDR1 is MNHEY and CDR2 SVGAGI. CDR3 amino acids: CASSYFERSNEQFF. DNA for the CDR3: TGTGCCAGCAGTTACTTCGAGCGCTCCAATGAGCAGTTCTTC.

This clone turned up a few times. The chain uses TRBV6-6 and TRBJ2-1; a possible D gene is TRBD2 (6 bases). The germline V gene has CDR1 MNHNY and CDR2 SVGAGI (reference sequence). Trimming cost V 5 bases and J 6 bases, with 17 bases left between them. This CDR3 is 15 amino acids long. This CDR3 is CASSRDSSPFNEQFF. The CDR3 region has the DNA TGTGCCAGCAGTCGGGACTCCTCACCCTTCAATGAGCAGTTCTTC.

The rearrangement joins TRBV5-4 to TRBJ2-7, with D tentatively TRBD2 (6 bases). With 5 bases removed from V and 4 bases from J, the gap between germline ends came to 10 bases. This CDR3 has 12 amino acids. The germline gives CDR1 SGHNT, CDR2 YYREEE (reference sequence). The chain's CDR3 is CASSFGSYEQYF. CDR3 sequence (DNA): TGTGCCAGCAGTTTCGGGAGTTACGAGCAGTACTTC.

V gene TRBV6-1 combines with J gene TRBJ2-7; 7 bases fit TRBD1. V lost 1 base, J lost 0 bases, and 6 bases stayed unmatched. This CDR3 is built from 16 residues. CDR1 MNHNS and CDR2 SASEGT come from the germline V gene. As DNA, the CDR3 is TGTGCCAGCAGTGAAGTGAAAGGACAGGCCTCCTACGAGCAGTACTTC. Protein product: CASSEVKGQASYEQYF.

The V gene is TRBV2, the J gene TRBJ1-2, with 7 nucleotides matching TRBD1. With 10 bases clipped from V and 5 bases from J, the junction kept 10 bases outside the gene matches. This CDR3 has 13 amino acids. The germline gives CDR1 SNHLY, CDR2 FYNNEI. The CDR3 nucleotides are TGTGCCATCCAACAGGGGCCAAGTTATGGCTACACCTTC. Translating it yields CAIQQGPSYGYTF.

The chain couples TRBV28 to TRBJ2-5, with 7 bases fitting TRBD1. Germline values: CDR1 MDHEN, CDR2 SYDVKM. V dropped 5 bases and J dropped 3; count of bases not matched to a gene: 3. The CDR3 covers 13 residues. CDR3 nucleotide sequence: TGTGCCAGCAGTCCCGGACAGGAAGAGACCCAGTACTTC. Residues: CASSPGQEETQYF.

This chain connects TRBV25-1 to TRBJ2-1; 11 nucleotides align to TRBD2. There are 17 residues in the CDR3. V shed 3 bases and J 8 bases; nucleotides not matched to a gene: 12. Germline V gene sequence: CDR1 MGHDK, CDR2 SYGVNS. The CDR3 nucleotides are TGTGCCAGCAGTGATAATGGGCTAGCGGGAGGTAATCATGAGCAGTTCTTC. Protein product: CASSDNGLAGGNHEQFF.

The V gene is TRBV18, the J gene TRBJ2-2; 8 bases line up with TRBD2. The CDR3 is made up of 14 amino acids. With 3 bases clipped from V and 6 bases from J, the junction kept 3 bases outside the gene matches. Germline CDR1 KGHSH, CDR2 LQKENI. DNA for the CDR3: TGTGCCAGCTCACCGGCGGGGGGCCCCGGGGAGCTGTTTTTT. This encodes CASSPAGGPGELFF.

The sample holds a few counts of this clone. The chain is built from TRBV5-8 and TRBJ2-2, with 9 positions matching TRBD1. CDR3 length: 16 residues. After removal of 4 bases from V and 0 bases from J, the junction contained 4 bases not matched to a gene. The germline CDR1 and CDR2 sequences are SGHTS and YDEGEE. As DNA, the CDR3 is TGTGCCAGCAGCCTTTACAGGGGGCCGAACACCGGGGAGCTGTTTTTT. Translating gives CASSLYRGPNTGELFF.

The sample holds a few counts of this clone. The CDR3 region is CASSRVGTEPTDTQYF. CDR3 DNA sequence: TGTGCCAGCAGCCGAGTGGGGACAGAGCCTACAGATACGCAGTATTTT. The chain couples TRBV7-2 to TRBJ2-3; 7 bases agree with TRBD1. CDR1 is SGHTA, CDR2 FQGNSA, per germline. CDR3 size: 16 residues. V lost 5 bases and J lost 3; bases outside the gene matches: 11.

The chain has TRBV27 and TRBJ1-5; tentatively, D is TRBD1 (6 bases). V was cut by 0 bases and J by 3 bases, with 12 bases left in between. This CDR3 region has 16 residues. CDR1 and CDR2 (germline): MNHEY, SMNVEV (reference sequence). CDR3 sequence (DNA): TGTGCCAGCAGTTTATCGGGGGCACAGCCCAATCAGCCCCAGCATTTT. Translated, it gives CASSLSGAQPNQPQHF.

The CDR3 sequence is CASSSQRGGSDEQFF. CDR3 DNA: TGTGCCAGCAGCTCCCAGCGGGGGGGCTCAGATGAGCAGTTCTTC. The chain joins TRBV5-4 to TRBJ2-1, with 10 bases fitting TRBD2. V was pared by 3 bases and J by 8 bases, with 8 bases of the junction left unmatched. This CDR3 is 15 amino acids long. The germline V gene has CDR1 SGHNT and CDR2 YYREEE (reference sequence).

This chain uses TRBV7-9 with TRBJ2-5, with 7 nucleotides matching TRBD2. The germline V gene has CDR1 SEHNR and CDR2 FQNEAQ (reference sequence). J was trimmed by 0 bases and V by 2 bases; bases with no gene match: 6. This CDR3 is 16 amino acids long. CDR3 protein: CASSLKTSRYQETQYF. The DNA of the CDR3 is TGTGCCAGCAGCTTAAAGACTAGCAGATACCAAGAGACCCAGTACTTC.

The chain recombines TRBV15 with TRBJ2-5, with a weak D call TRBD1 (7 bases). Germline values: CDR1 LNHNV, CDR2 YYDKDF (reference sequence). The CDR3 contains 15 residues. V shed 6 bases and J shed 0 bases, with 14 bases lying between them. The CDR3: CATRGGQTYQETQYF. The CDR3 DNA follows: TGTGCCACCAGGGGGGGACAGACCTACCAAGAGACCCAGTACTTC.

The chain uses TRBV29-1 and TRBJ1-2, with 8 bases matching TRBD1. This CDR3 has 12 amino acids. The germline CDR1 and CDR2 sequences are SQVTM and ANQGSEA. With V trimmed by 4 bases and J by 8 bases, 6 bases remained unmatched. CDR3 amino acids: CSVVQGAKGYTF. The CDR3 DNA reads as TGCAGCGTTGTCCAGGGGGCGAAAGGCTACACCTTC.

Here the CDR3 reads CASRGGEFSDTQYF. DNA for the CDR3: TGTGCCAGCAGAGGGGGGGAGTTCTCAGATACGCAGTATTTT. The chain recombines TRBV7-2 with TRBJ2-3; possible D gene TRBD2, 7 bases. Germline V gene data show CDR1 as SGHTA and CDR2 as FQGNSA. CDR3 length: 14 amino acids. Trimming cost V 6 bases and J 4 bases, with 14 bases left between them.

This clone was recorded a few times. This chain uses TRBV14 with TRBJ1-1; 7 nucleotides agree with TRBD1. Germline lookup yields CDR1 SGHDN and CDR2 FVKESK. This CDR3 is built from 16 residues. Trimming took 2 bases from V and 7 from J; bases not matched to a gene: 13. As DNA, the CDR3 is TGTGCCAGCAGCCAAATCCCGGGACAGATACATTATGAAGCTTTCTTT. Its protein is CASSQIPGQIHYEAFF.

A single count supports this clone. This sequence joins TRBV19 and TRBJ1-1; D is uncertain. The CDR3 is 13 amino acids. With 4 bases removed from V and 0 bases from J, the gap between germline ends came to 6 bases. The germline gives CDR1 LNHDA, CDR2 SQIVND (reference sequence). DNA of the CDR3: TGTGCCAGTAGTAACAGTTTGAACACTGAAGCTTTCTTT. It codes for CASSNSLNTEAFF.

The chain recombines TRBV6-1 with TRBJ1-2, with a weak D call TRBD1 (6 bases). The germline V gene encodes CDR1 MNHNS and CDR2 SASEGT. This CDR3 has 13 amino acids. Trimming shortened V by 2 bases and J by 3 bases, and 7 bases separated the two germline ends. The DNA for the CDR3 is TGTGCCAGCAGTGAAACAGGGCACTATGGCTACACCTTC. This sequence encodes CASSETGHYGYTF.

The V call is TRBV27, the J call TRBJ2-3; 12 nucleotides line up with TRBD2. Germline CDR1 MNHEY, CDR2 SMNVEV (reference sequence). The V segment lost 4 bases and the J segment 4 bases; nucleotides outside the gene matches: 6. The CDR3 is 16 amino acids. In DNA, the CDR3 is TGTGCCAGCAGTTCCCGGACTAGCGGGATACCAGATACGCAGTATTTT. Amino acid sequence: CASSSRTSGIPDTQYF.

The J gene is TRBJ2-7, the V gene TRBV5-1; 8 bases line up with TRBD1. CDR3 length: 15 residues. V gave up 0 bases and J gave up 7 bases; unmatched junction bases: 9. Germline values: CDR1 SGHRS, CDR2 YFSETQ. CDR3 DNA sequence: TGCGCCAGCAGCTTGGGTTCAGGGGGCGCGGGGGAGCAGTACTTC. Translating it yields CASSLGSGGAGEQYF.